This T cell receptor (beta chain) was recorded in a study of cytomegalovirus exposure and HLA in healthy donors. Across the study: HLA-typed donors were the source of tens of millions of unique TCRs, which an early data release held. Study-level findings and limits: An ancestry cluster, one associated with Asian ancestry, reportedly showed fewer N-insertions than the approximately 670-donor mean in a later analysis. Through in vitro validation, a few CMV-associated chains were shown to be specific for CMV antigens.

This clone appeared a few times. No antigen is known for it. Losses at the gene ends were 5 bases for V and 2 bases for J; bases not matched to a gene: 5. The CDR3 loop spans 15 amino acids. The germline gives CDR1 SGHTA, CDR2 FQGTGA. Amplification used 60 Vbeta primers and 13 Jbeta primers. Assay: immunoSEQ multiplex PCR; the TCRdb copy retains only in-frame clones and omits some. The sample has 90,000 to 150,000 clones; 77% are singletons. What was sequenced was PBMCs. This rearrangement joins TRBV7-3 to TRBJ2-3; 9 nucleotides match TRBD2. This TCR derives from a man between 40 and 49 years old in good health and CMV-seropositive. The DNA of the CDR3 is TGTGCCAGCAGCCTAGCGGGGCTCCCCACAGATACGCAGTATTTT. This codes for CASSLAGLPTDTQYF.